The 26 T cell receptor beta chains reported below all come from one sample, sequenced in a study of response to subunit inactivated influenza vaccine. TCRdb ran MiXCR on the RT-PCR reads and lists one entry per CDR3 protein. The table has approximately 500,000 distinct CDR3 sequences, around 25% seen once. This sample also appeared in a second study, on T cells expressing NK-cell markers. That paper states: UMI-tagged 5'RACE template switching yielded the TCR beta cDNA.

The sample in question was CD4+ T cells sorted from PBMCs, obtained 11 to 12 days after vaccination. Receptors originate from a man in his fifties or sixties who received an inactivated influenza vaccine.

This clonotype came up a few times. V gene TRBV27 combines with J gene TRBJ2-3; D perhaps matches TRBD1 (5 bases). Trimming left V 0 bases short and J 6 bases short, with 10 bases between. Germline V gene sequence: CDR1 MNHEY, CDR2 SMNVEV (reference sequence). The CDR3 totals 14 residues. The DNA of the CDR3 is TGTGCCAGCAGTTTATCGGCTGGGGCCGATACGCAGTATTTT. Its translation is CASSLSAGADTQYF.

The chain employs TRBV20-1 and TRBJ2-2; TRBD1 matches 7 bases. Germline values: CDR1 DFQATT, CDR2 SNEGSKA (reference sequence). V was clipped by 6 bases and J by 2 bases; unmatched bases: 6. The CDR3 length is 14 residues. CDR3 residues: CSASGQDNTGELFF. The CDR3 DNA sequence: TGCAGTGCCTCCGGACAGGACAACACCGGGGAGCTGTTTTTT.

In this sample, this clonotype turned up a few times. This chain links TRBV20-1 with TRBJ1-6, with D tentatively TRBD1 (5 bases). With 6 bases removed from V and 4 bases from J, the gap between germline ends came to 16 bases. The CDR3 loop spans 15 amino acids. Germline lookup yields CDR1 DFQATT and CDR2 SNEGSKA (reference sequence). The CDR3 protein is CSASRGSQYNSPLHF. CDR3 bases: TGCAGTGCGTCCCGGGGGTCGCAATATAATTCACCCCTCCACTTT.

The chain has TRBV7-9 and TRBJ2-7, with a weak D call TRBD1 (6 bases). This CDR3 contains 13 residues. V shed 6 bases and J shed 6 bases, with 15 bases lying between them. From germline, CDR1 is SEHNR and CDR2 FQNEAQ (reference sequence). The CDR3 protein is CASRYQGGIEQYF. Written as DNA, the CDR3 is TGTGCCAGCAGATACCAAGGGGGAATCGAGCAGTACTTC.

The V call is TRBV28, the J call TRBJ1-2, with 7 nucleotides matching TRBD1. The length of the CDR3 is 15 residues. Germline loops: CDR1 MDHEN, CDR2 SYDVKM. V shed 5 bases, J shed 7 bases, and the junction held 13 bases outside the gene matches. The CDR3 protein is CASSTQQGFSGGYTF. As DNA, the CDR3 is TGTGCCAGCAGTACACAACAGGGGTTTAGTGGTGGCTACACCTTC.

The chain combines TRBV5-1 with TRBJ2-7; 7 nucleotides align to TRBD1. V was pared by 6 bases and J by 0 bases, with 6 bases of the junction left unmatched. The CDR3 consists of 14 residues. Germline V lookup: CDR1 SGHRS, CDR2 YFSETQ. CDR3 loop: CASTATGSSYEQYF. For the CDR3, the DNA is TGCGCCAGCACCGCGACAGGGAGCTCCTACGAGCAGTACTTC.

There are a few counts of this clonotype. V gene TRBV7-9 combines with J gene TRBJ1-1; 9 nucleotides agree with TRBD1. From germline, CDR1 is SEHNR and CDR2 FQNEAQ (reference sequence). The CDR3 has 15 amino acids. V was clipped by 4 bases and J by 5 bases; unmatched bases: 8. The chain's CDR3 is CASSSRTGADTEAFF. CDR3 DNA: TGTGCCAGCAGCTCGCGGACAGGGGCGGATACTGAAGCTTTCTTT.

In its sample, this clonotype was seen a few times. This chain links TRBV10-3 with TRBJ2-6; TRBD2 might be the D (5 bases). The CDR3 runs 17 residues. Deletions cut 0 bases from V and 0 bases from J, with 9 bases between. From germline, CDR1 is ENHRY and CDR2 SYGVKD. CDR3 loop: CAISESSGVSGANVLTF. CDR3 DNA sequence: TGTGCCATCAGTGAGTCGAGCGGTGTCTCTGGGGCCAACGTCCTGACTTTC.

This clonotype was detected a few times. CDR3 bases: TGTGCCAGCAGCTTAGCCCCAGCAGGGAAATACTCCTACGAGCAGTACTTC. Protein: CASSLAPAGKYSYEQYF. The gene calls are TRBV7-9 and TRBJ2-7; a weak D match, TRBD1 (5 bases). Germline V gene lookup returns CDR1 SEHNR and CDR2 FQNEAQ (reference sequence). Trimming removed 0 bases from V and 0 bases from J, with 15 bases in between. This CDR3 region has 17 residues.

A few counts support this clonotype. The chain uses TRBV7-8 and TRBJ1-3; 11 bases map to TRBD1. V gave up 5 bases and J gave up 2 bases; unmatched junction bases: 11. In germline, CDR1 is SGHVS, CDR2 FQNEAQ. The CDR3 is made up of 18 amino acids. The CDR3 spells CASSKRPTGQGAGNTIYF. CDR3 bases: TGTGCCAGCAGCAAAAGGCCGACGGGACAGGGGGCTGGAAACACCATATATTTT.

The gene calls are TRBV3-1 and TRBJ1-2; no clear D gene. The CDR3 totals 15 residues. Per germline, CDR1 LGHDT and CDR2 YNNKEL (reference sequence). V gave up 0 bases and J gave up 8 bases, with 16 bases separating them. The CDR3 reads CASSQDPTPLGGYTF. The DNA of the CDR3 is TGTGCCAGCAGCCAAGATCCGACCCCCCTTGGGGGCTACACCTTC.

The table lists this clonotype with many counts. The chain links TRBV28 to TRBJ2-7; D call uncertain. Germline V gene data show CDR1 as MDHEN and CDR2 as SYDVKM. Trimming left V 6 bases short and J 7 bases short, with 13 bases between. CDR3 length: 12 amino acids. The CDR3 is CASSRGPWEQYF. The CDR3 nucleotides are TGTGCCAGCAGCCGAGGACCCTGGGAGCAGTACTTC.

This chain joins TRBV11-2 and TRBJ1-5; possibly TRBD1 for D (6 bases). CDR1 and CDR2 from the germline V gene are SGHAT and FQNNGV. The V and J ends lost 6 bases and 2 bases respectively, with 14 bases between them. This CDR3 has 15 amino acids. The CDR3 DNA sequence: TGTGCCAGCAGAGAGGGGGGGTCGGGCAATCAGCCCCAGCATTTT. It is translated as CASREGGSGNQPQHF. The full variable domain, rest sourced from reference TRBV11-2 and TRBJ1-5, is EAGVAQSPRYKIIEKRQSVAFWCNPISGHATLYWYQQILGQGPKLLIQFQNNGVVDDSQLPKDRFSAERLKGVDSTLKIQPAKLEDSAVYLCASREGGSGNQPQHFGDGTRLSIL.

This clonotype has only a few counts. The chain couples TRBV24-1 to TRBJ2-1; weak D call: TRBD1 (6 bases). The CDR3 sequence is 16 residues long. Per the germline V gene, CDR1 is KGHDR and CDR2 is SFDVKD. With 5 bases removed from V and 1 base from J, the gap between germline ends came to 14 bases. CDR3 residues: CATSAYTGRSYNEQFF. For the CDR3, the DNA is TGTGCCACCAGTGCCTATACAGGGAGATCCTACAATGAGCAGTTCTTC.

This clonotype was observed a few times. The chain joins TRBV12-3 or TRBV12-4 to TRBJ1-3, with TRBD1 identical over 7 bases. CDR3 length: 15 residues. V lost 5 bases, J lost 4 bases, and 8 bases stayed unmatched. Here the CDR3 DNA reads TGTGCCAGCAGTACGGACAGGTCCTTCGGAAACACCATATATTTT. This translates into CASSTDRSFGNTIYF.

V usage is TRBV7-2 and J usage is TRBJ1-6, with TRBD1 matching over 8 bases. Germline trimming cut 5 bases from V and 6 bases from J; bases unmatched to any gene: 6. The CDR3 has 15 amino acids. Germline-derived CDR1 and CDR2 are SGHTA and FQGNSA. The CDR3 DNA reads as TGTGCCAGCAGCACCGGACAGGGTATTAATTCACCCCTCCACTTT. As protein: CASSTGQGINSPLHF.

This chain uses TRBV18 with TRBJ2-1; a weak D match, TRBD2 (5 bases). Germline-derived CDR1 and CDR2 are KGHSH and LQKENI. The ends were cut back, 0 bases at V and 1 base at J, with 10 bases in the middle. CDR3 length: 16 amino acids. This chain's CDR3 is CASSPPTGWSYNEQFF. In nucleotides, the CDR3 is TGTGCCAGCTCACCACCTACGGGGTGGTCCTACAATGAGCAGTTCTTC.

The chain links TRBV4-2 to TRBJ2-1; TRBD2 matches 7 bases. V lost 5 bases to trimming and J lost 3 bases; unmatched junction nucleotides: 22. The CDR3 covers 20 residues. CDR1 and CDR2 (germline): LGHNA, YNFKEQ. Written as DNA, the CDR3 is TGTGCCAGCAGCATTCAGTCTAGCGGCGGGAAGCTTTCAGGCTACAATGAGCAGTTCTTC. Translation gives CASSIQSSGGKLSGYNEQFF.

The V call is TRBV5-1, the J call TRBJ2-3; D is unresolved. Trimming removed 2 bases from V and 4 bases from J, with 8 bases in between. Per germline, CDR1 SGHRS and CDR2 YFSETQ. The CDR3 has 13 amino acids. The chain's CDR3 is CASSFGEPDTQYF. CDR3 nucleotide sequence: TGCGCCAGCAGCTTTGGCGAGCCAGATACGCAGTATTTT.

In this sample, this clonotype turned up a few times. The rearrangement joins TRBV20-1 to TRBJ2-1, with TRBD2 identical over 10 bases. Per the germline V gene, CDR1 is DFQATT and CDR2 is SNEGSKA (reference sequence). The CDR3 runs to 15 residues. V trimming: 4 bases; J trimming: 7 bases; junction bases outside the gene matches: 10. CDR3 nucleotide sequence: TGCAGTGCTACCCCTGCGAGCGGGAGGGATAATGAGCAGTTCTTC. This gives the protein CSATPASGRDNEQFF.

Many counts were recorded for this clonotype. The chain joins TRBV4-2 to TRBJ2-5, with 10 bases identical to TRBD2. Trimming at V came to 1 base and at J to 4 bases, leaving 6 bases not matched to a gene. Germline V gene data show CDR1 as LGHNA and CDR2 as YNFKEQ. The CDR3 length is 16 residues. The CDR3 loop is CASSQAAGTSVETQYF. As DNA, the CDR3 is TGTGCCAGCAGCCAAGCGGCCGGGACTAGCGTAGAGACCCAGTACTTC.

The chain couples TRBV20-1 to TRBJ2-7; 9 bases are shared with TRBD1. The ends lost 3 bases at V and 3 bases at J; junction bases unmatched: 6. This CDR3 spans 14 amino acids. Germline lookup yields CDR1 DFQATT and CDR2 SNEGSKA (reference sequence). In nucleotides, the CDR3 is TGCAGTGCTAGGGTACAGGGGGCAGTCTACGAGCAGTACTTC. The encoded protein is CSARVQGAVYEQYF.

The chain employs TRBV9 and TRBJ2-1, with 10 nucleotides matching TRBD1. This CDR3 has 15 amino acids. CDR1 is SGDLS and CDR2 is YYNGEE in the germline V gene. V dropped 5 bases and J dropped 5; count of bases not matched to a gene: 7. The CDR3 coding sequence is TGTGCCAGCAGAGGACAGGGGGACCCACACAATGAGCAGTTCTTC. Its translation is CASRGQGDPHNEQFF.

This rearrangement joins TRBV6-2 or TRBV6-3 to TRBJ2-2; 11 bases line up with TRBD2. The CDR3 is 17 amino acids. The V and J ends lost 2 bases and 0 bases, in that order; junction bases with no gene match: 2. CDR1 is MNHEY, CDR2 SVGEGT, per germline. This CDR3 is CASSYRLAGTNTGELFF. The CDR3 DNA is TGTGCCAGCAGTTACCGACTAGCGGGAACGAACACCGGGGAGCTGTTTTTT.

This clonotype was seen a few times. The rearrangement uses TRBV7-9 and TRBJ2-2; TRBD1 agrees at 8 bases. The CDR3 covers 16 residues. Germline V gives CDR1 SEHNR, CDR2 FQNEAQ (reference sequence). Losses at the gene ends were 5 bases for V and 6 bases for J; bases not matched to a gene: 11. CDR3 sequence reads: CASSLRQGASPGELFF. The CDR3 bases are TGTGCCAGCAGCCTTCGCCAGGGGGCGTCTCCCGGGGAGCTGTTTTTT.

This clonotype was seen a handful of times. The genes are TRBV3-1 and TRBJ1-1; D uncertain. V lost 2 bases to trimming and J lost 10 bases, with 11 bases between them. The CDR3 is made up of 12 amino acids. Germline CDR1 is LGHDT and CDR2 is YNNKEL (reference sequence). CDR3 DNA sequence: TGTGCCAGCAGCCAACTCGGGTTTGGAGCTTTCTTT. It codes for CASSQLGFGAFF.